Reported below is one TCR beta chain. No antigen is known for it. TCRdb fed the 5' RACE reads into MiXCR, producing one record per CDR3 protein. The sample contains about 190,000 distinct CDR3 sequences, roughly 18% of which appear only once. The sample comes from a study of T-cell memory formation after mild COVID-19. Study-level information: Clusters of TCRs were largely donor specific.

Findings and limits, study-wide: Clones that contracted from day 15 to 85 had balanced CD4/CD8; later expanders were CD4+ biased. Cross-reactive memory seemingly joined, as some responding clones were found in pre-infection memory. CM and EM subsets held most contracting CD4+ clones; EMRA held CD8+ ones.

The TCR originated in an adult woman who had mild COVID-19 (a few samples of this study predate the infection). Cell type and time point are not known. The sample was PBMCs or a T cell subset sorted from them (not recorded which).

The CDR3 region has the DNA TGCAGCGTTGTCAGGGGACGCCTCAGTGAGCAGTTCTTC. Amino acids: CSVVRGRLSEQFF. The chain recombines TRBV29-1 with TRBJ2-1; D possibly corresponds to TRBD1 (6 bases). Germline V CDR1 and CDR2: SQVTM, ANQGSEA. The length of the CDR3 is 13 residues. V shed 4 bases and J shed 9 bases, with 16 bases lying between them.